These 10 T cell receptor beta chains were all obtained from the same sample, sequenced in a study of siplizumab effects on memory and regulatory T cells. Sequencing used immunoSEQ multiplex PCR; TCRdb keeps in-frame clones, though not all of them. Here the sample spans some 110,000 clones, over 90% being singletons. Sequenced sample: Tregs sorted from blood. All receptors derive from a human donor in good health.

This CDR3 reads CASSLARTSGNTIYF. The DNA of the CDR3 is TGTGCCAGCAGCTTAGCTCGGACCTCTGGAAACACCATATATTTT. The chain carries TRBV7-2 and TRBJ1-3, with no clear D. V was clipped by 0 bases and J by 0 bases, with 6 bases between them. The germline CDR1 and CDR2 sequences are SGHTA and FQGNSA. The CDR3 runs to 15 residues.

J is TRBJ2-6 and V is TRBV30; TRBD1 matches at 10 bases. V gave up 0 bases and J gave up 1 base; unmatched junction bases: 6. The CDR3 has 18 residues. The germline V gene has CDR1 GTSNPN and CDR2 SVGIG (reference sequence). The DNA of the CDR3 is TGTGCCTGGAGTGTACGTAGGACAGGGGGATCTGGGGCCAACGTCCTGACTTTC. Translation gives CAWSVRRTGGSGANVLTF.

This clone was detected a few times. The rearrangement uses TRBV30 and TRBJ1-4; no firm D call. Germline V lookup: CDR1 GTSNPN, CDR2 SVGIG (reference sequence). CDR3 length: 13 residues. V lost 3 bases to trimming and J lost 5 bases, with 10 bases between them. The CDR3 region is CAWSVGINEKLFF. CDR3 DNA sequence: TGTGCCTGGAGCGTAGGGATAAATGAAAAACTGTTTTTT.

The chain links TRBV7-8 to TRBJ2-7; TRBD1 matches 8 bases. There are 14 residues in the CDR3. With 5 bases clipped from V and 2 bases from J, the junction kept 5 bases outside the gene matches. Germline assignment: CDR1 SGHVS and CDR2 FQNEAQ. CDR3 loop: CASSTRQGTYEQYF. CDR3 coding DNA: TGTGCCAGCAGCACCAGACAGGGGACCTACGAGCAGTACTTC.

CDR3 DNA: TGCGCCAGCAGTCAAACCCCGTCTTGTTCCCGAGGACCGATCTACGAGCAGTACTTC. Protein: CASSQTPSCSRGPIYEQYF. This sequence joins TRBV23-1 and TRBJ2-7, with D uncertain. TRBV23-1 carries the ORF label, with uncertain function. The CDR3 contains 19 residues. The V and J ends lost 2 bases and 3 bases respectively, with 26 bases between them.

This chain connects TRBV28 to TRBJ1-5; 8 bases match TRBD1. This CDR3 spans 15 amino acids. V was clipped by 4 bases and J by 2 bases; unmatched bases: 4. Germline values: CDR1 MDHEN, CDR2 SYDVKM. CDR3 DNA: TGTGCCAGCAGTTCCGGACAGGGAGGCAATCAGCCCCAGCATTTT. Encoded protein: CASSSGQGGNQPQHF. Based on the CDR3 plus reference TRBV28 and TRBJ1-5, the full variable domain is DVKVTQSSRYLVKRTGEKVFLECVQDMDHENMFWYRQDPGLGLRLIYFSYDVKMKEKGDIPEGYSVSREKKERFSLILESASTNQTSMYLCASSSGQGGNQPQHFGDGTRLSIL.

The chain is built from TRBV20-1 and TRBJ2-4; D is uncertain. Looked up from germline, CDR1 is DFQATT and CDR2 is SNEGSKA (reference sequence). The CDR3 runs to 10 residues. V lost 6 bases to trimming and J lost 4 bases, with 4 bases between them. For the CDR3, the DNA is TGCAGTGCGAAAAAAAACATTCAGTACTTC. Its protein product is CSAKKNIQYF.

V is TRBV5-1 and J is TRBJ1-4; D is perhaps TRBD1 (6 bases). Germline V gene sequence: CDR1 SGHRS, CDR2 YFSETQ. V dropped 0 bases and J dropped 8 bases, with 14 bases sitting between them. CDR3 size: 15 residues. CDR3 sequence (DNA): TGCGCCAGCAGCTTGGTGGCAGGGGTTGGAGAAAAACTGTTTTTT. Amino acid sequence: CASSLVAGVGEKLFF.

The chain employs TRBV6-1 and TRBJ2-2, with D hard to call. Germline CDR1 reads MNHNS; CDR2 reads SASEGT. V lost 1 base and J lost 0, with 6 bases in between. CDR3 length equals 15 residues. This CDR3 reads CASSEGGTNTGELFF. The CDR3, as DNA: TGTGCCAGCAGTGAAGGCGGTACGAACACCGGGGAGCTGTTTTTT.

The chain links TRBV6-1 to TRBJ1-4; no clear D gene. CDR1 is MNHNS, CDR2 SASEGT, per germline. This CDR3 is built from 14 residues. Deletions cut 7 bases from V and 7 bases from J, with 16 bases between. The CDR3 loop is CASKLPGWVEKLFF. The CDR3 nucleotides are TGTGCCAGCAAACTTCCAGGCTGGGTTGAAAAACTGTTTTTT.